The 30 T cell receptor beta chains presented below share a single source sample, sequenced in a study of T cell repertoires in cytomegalovirus infection. TCRdb reanalysed the reads using MiXCR and keeps one entry per CDR3 protein. The sample has about 98,000 distinct CDR3 sequences, 15% to 20% seen once. Sequenced: PBMCs. The receptors here all came from a human donor in good health (CMV status not recorded). Some clones in this sample may be carry-over from other donors' samples.

This clonotype showed up just a few times. The rearrangement joins TRBV5-1 to TRBJ1-5, with D perhaps TRBD1 (5 bases). V was shortened by 1 base and J by 3 bases, with 11 bases between the two germline ends. Germline CDR1 and CDR2: SGHRS and YFSETQ. The CDR3 has 15 residues. CDR3 loop: CASSLMGQDNQPQHF. The CDR3 DNA is TGCGCCAGCAGCTTGATGGGGCAAGACAATCAGCCCCAGCATTTT.

V and J are TRBV19 and TRBJ1-2, with TRBD1 matching over 8 bases. CDR3 length: 14 residues. The V gene end was trimmed by 2 bases and the J gene end by 8 bases; junction bases not matched to a gene: 7. CDR1 is LNHDA, CDR2 SQIVND, per germline (reference sequence). In nucleotides, the CDR3 is TGTGCCAGTAGTATACAGGGGGCGCAGGAAGGCTACACCTTC. Encoded protein: CASSIQGAQEGYTF.

This clonotype has more than one count but fewer than ten. The chain carries TRBV10-3 and TRBJ2-5; 7 bases fit TRBD1. CDR3 size: 15 residues. The ends lost 4 bases at V and 5 bases at J; junction bases unmatched: 10. CDR1 is ENHRY and CDR2 is SYGVKD in the germline V gene. CDR3 sequence reads: CAISGLGQEGETQYF. The CDR3 nucleotides are TGTGCCATCAGTGGATTAGGACAGGAAGGGGAGACCCAGTACTTC.

This clonotype was seen a few times. The chain joins TRBV7-2 to TRBJ2-5; perhaps TRBD2 as D (7 bases). Germline V CDR1 and CDR2: SGHTA, FQGNSA. The V gene lost 5 bases and the J gene lost 6 bases, with 16 bases spanning the gap. This CDR3 has 14 amino acids. The CDR3 sequence is CASSRGGPEQTQYF. The DNA for the CDR3 is TGTGCCAGCAGCCGCGGGGGCCCTGAACAGACCCAGTACTTC.

This clonotype was found many times. The V and J genes are TRBV7-2 and TRBJ2-7; possibly TRBD2 for D (7 bases). CDR1 and CDR2 (germline): SGHTA, FQGNSA. CDR3 size: 16 residues. V was trimmed by 1 base and J by 1 base, leaving 14 bases between them. The chain's CDR3 is CASSLGYGGASYEQYF. The CDR3 coding sequence is TGTGCCAGCAGCTTAGGTTATGGGGGGGCATCCTACGAGCAGTACTTC.

This clonotype has just a few counts. The chain combines TRBV20-1 with TRBJ2-7; 8 bases fit TRBD2. V dropped 5 bases and J dropped 4; count of bases not matched to a gene: 7. CDR3 length equals 13 residues. Germline CDR1 and CDR2: DFQATT and SNEGSKA (reference sequence). The CDR3 DNA is TGCAGTGCTCCCTCGGGAGGGGCGTACGAGCAGTACTTC. Translating gives CSAPSGGAYEQYF.

This clonotype was seen only a few times. This chain connects TRBV2 to TRBJ2-2; the D call may be TRBD1 or TRBD2 (6 bases each). The germline CDR1 and CDR2 sequences are SNHLY and FYNNEI. V lost 8 bases and J lost 1, with 8 bases in between. This CDR3 is built from 13 residues. Here the CDR3 reads CASGGQNTGELFF. The CDR3 DNA reads TGTGCCAGCGGGGGGCAGAACACCGGGGAGCTGTTTTTT.

This sequence joins TRBV4-2 and TRBJ2-1, with D possibly TRBD2 on 7 matching bases. Germline V gene data show CDR1 as LGHNA and CDR2 as YNFKEQ. The length of the CDR3 is 16 residues. The V and J ends lost 1 base and 6 bases respectively, with 16 bases between them. CDR3 sequence: CASSQGYGGPLNEQFF. The CDR3 nucleotides are TGTGCCAGCAGCCAAGGATACGGGGGGCCGCTCAATGAGCAGTTCTTC.

This clonotype has a count of ten or more. V gene TRBV7-8 combines with J gene TRBJ2-7, with 11 nucleotides matching TRBD2. With V trimmed by 6 bases and J by 4 bases, 11 bases remained unmatched. This CDR3 is built from 16 residues. CDR1 and CDR2 (germline): SGHVS, FQNEAQ. CDR3 DNA: TGTGCCAGCAGTTTACAGGGGGGACTAGCGGTATACGAGCAGTACTTC. It codes for CASSLQGGLAVYEQYF.

Regarding this clonotype: Possible read error: a much larger clone is one base away. The J gene is TRBJ1-1, the V gene TRBV7-2; a possible D gene is TRBD1 (5 bases). CDR3 size: 17 residues. CDR1 and CDR2 from the germline V gene are SGHTA and FQGNSA. CDR3 bases: TGTGGCAGCAGCGTCCGGGGGGGTCCTGGGGGGAACACTGAAGCTTTCTTT. This sequence encodes CGSSVRGGPGGNTEAFF.

This clonotype was observed many times. The chain is built from TRBV7-9 and TRBJ1-1; TRBD1 agrees at 7 bases. The CDR3 consists of 13 residues. The germline gives CDR1 SEHNR, CDR2 FQNEAQ (reference sequence). V lost 5 bases to trimming and J lost 5 bases; unmatched junction nucleotides: 5. The CDR3 protein is CASSRQQGTEAFF. The DNA for the CDR3 is TGTGCCAGCAGCCGTCAACAGGGGACTGAAGCTTTCTTT.

This clonotype has ten or more counts. V and J are TRBV7-3 and TRBJ1-1, with D hard to call. V was pared by 2 bases and J by 2 bases, with 6 bases between. Germline values: CDR1 SGHTA, CDR2 FQGTGA. The CDR3 length is 13 residues. The DNA for the CDR3 is TGTGCCAGCAGCTTATATAGCAACACTGAAGCTTTCTTT. This gives the protein CASSLYSNTEAFF.

The sample holds a few counts of this clonotype. The gene calls are TRBV20-1 and TRBJ1-6; D is perhaps TRBD1 (6 bases). The CDR3 runs to 15 residues. V gave up 0 bases and J gave up 9 bases, with 15 bases separating them. Germline CDR1 is DFQATT and CDR2 is SNEGSKA (reference sequence). The CDR3 DNA reads TGCAGTGCTAGAGAATCACAGGGTAGGGTTTCACCCCTCCACTTT. This translates into CSARESQGRVSPLHF.

This clonotype has at least ten counts. CDR3 in DNA: TGTGCCAGCAGAACCCGGGAGGTCATGAACACTGAAGCTTTCTTT. Protein product: CASRTREVMNTEAFF. The rearrangement uses TRBV28 and TRBJ1-1; D is undetermined. Trimming removed 6 bases at V and 0 bases at J, with 14 bases between. Germline V gene sequence: CDR1 MDHEN, CDR2 SYDVKM. This CDR3 is 15 amino acids long.

This clonotype was counted a few times. The CDR3 sequence is CSVGGASPNTEAFF. The CDR3 bases are TGCAGCGTTGGCGGGGCATCACCGAACACTGAAGCTTTCTTT. This sequence joins TRBV29-1 and TRBJ1-1, with D maybe TRBD1 (5 bases). Germline V gene sequence: CDR1 SQVTM, CDR2 ANQGSEA. The CDR3 contains 14 residues. Trimming pared 4 bases from V and 1 base from J, leaving 13 bases between. Supplemented by reference TRBV29-1 and TRBJ1-1, the full variable domain reads SAVISQKPSRDICQRGTSLTIQCQVDSQVTMMFWYRQQPGQSLTLIATANQGSEATYESGFVIDKFPISRPNLTFSTLTVSNMSPEDSSIYLCSVGGASPNTEAFFGQGTRLTVV.

V is TRBV6-2 or TRBV6-3 and J is TRBJ2-7; TRBD1 matches at 9 bases. The trim removed 0 bases at V and 1 base at J, leaving 4 bases unmatched. This CDR3 region has 16 residues. The germline V gene has CDR1 MNHEY and CDR2 SVGEGT. The CDR3 nucleotides are TGTGCCAGCAGTTACTCACCCGGGACAGGGTCCTACGAGCAGTACTTC. The encoded protein is CASSYSPGTGSYEQYF.

This chain links TRBV4-1 with TRBJ2-7, with a weak D call TRBD1 (5 bases). Germline-derived CDR1 and CDR2 are MGHRA and YSYEKL. This CDR3 spans 18 amino acids. V lost 3 bases and J 0 bases, leaving 21 bases between the germline ends. The CDR3, as DNA: TGCGCCAGCAGCCATCGAATATTGACAGCCTCGAGCTCCTACGAGCAGTACTTC. Encoded protein: CASSHRILTASSSYEQYF.

J is TRBJ1-4 and V is TRBV4-3; 8 bases are shared with TRBD1. V gave up 1 base and J gave up 7 bases; unmatched junction bases: 2. Germline V gene lookup returns CDR1 LGHNA and CDR2 YSLEER. The CDR3 consists of 14 residues. As DNA, the CDR3 is TGCGCCAGCAGCCAAGGACAGGGGCCTGAAAAACTGTTTTTT. It is translated as CASSQGQGPEKLFF.

With regard to this clonotype: This may come from a read error, since a much larger clone is one base off. CDR3 protein: CASGTSGADTGELFF. The CDR3 DNA reads TGTGCCAGCGGGACTAGCGGGGCGGACACCGGGGAGCTGTTTTTT. This rearrangement joins TRBV12-3 or TRBV12-4 to TRBJ2-2; the match to TRBD2 covers 13 bases. V was clipped by 8 bases and J by 3 bases; unmatched bases: 3. This CDR3 comprises 15 residues.

The V gene is TRBV29-1, the J gene TRBJ2-4; 15 bases line up with TRBD2. Germline V gene lookup returns CDR1 SQVTM and CDR2 ANQGSEA. CDR3 length equals 21 residues. The V gene end was trimmed by 0 bases and the J gene end by 1 base; junction bases not matched to a gene: 13. As DNA, the CDR3 is TGCAGCGTTGAAGAGAGGAAAGGGACTAGCGGGGGGATAATGGCCAAAAACATTCAGTACTTC. It translates to CSVEERKGTSGGIMAKNIQYF.

The V and J genes are TRBV5-1 and TRBJ2-1; D gene uncertain. Trimming removed 0 bases from V and 0 bases from J, with 7 bases in between. There are 15 residues in the CDR3. Germline-derived CDR1 and CDR2 are SGHRS and YFSETQ. The DNA for the CDR3 is TGCGCCAGCAGCTTGGGGTACAACTCCTACAATGAGCAGTTCTTC. Translating gives CASSLGYNSYNEQFF.

This clonotype has ten or more counts. This chain joins TRBV5-5 and TRBJ2-5, with D maybe TRBD1 (6 bases). From germline, CDR1 is SGHKS and CDR2 YYEKEE (reference sequence). Deletions cut 5 bases from V and 4 bases from J, with 18 bases between. The length of the CDR3 is 15 residues. The CDR3 DNA reads as TGTGCCAGCAGTACCTGGGGGACAAACGGAGAGACCCAGTACTTC. Amino acids: CASSTWGTNGETQYF. Drawing the rest from reference TRBV5-5 and TRBJ2-5, the complete variable domain is DAGVTQSPTHLIKTRGQQVTLRCSPISGHKSVSWYQQVLGQGPQFIFQYYEKEERGRGNFPDRFSARQFPNYSSELNVNALLLGDSALYLCASSTWGTNGETQYFGPGTRLLVL.

This clonotype was seen more than once but under ten times. This chain joins TRBV4-3 and TRBJ1-5; TRBD1 agrees at 7 bases. The V and J ends lost 0 bases and 5 bases, in that order; junction bases with no gene match: 7. CDR1 LGHNA and CDR2 YSLEER come from the germline V gene. The CDR3 spans 16 residues. The CDR3 region is CASSQDIRQGYQPQHF. The CDR3 nucleotides read TGCGCCAGCAGCCAAGATATAAGACAGGGATATCAGCCCCAGCATTTT.

Concerning this clonotype itself: A read error may explain this, as a much larger clone is one base away. J is TRBJ1-4 and V is TRBV28; D is uncertain. Trimming took off 6 bases at V and 5 bases at J, with 13 bases between the two ends. In germline, CDR1 is MDHEN, CDR2 SYDVKM. The CDR3 spans 14 residues. CDR3 protein: CASRPGPVNEKLFF. CDR3 DNA sequence: TGTGCCAGCAGACCGGGTCCCGTAAATGAAAAACTGTTTTTT.

Many counts were recorded for this clonotype. This chain uses TRBV3-1 with TRBJ1-6, with D uncertain. This CDR3 has 17 residues. CDR1 and CDR2 (germline): LGHDT, YNNKEL (reference sequence). The V and J ends lost 4 bases and 6 bases respectively, with 19 bases between them. The chain's CDR3 is CASSPHPGITFNSPLHF. CDR3 sequence (DNA): TGTGCCAGCAGCCCTCATCCCGGGATTACCTTTAATTCACCCCTCCACTTT.

V gene TRBV19 combines with J gene TRBJ2-3; perhaps TRBD1 as D (5 bases). The CDR3 sequence is 13 residues long. Trimming took off 3 bases at V and 5 bases at J, with 9 bases between the two ends. Germline values: CDR1 LNHDA, CDR2 SQIVND (reference sequence). The CDR3 DNA reads TGTGCCAGTAGTATCAGGGTTAAAGATACGCAGTATTTT. Its translation: CASSIRVKDTQYF.

This clonotype came up a few times. The V gene is TRBV5-6, the J gene TRBJ2-3; 12 bases match TRBD2. The CDR3 runs 16 residues. Germline CDR1 is SGHDT and CDR2 is YYEEEE. J lost 2 bases, V lost 3 bases, and 4 bases had no gene match. This CDR3 reads CASSSTSGGHTDTQYF. The CDR3 DNA sequence: TGTGCCAGCAGCTCGACTAGCGGGGGTCACACAGATACGCAGTATTTT.

This clonotype showed up just a few times. The chain employs TRBV7-8 and TRBJ2-3; the D is unclear. V was clipped by 3 bases and J by 6 bases, with 4 bases between them. This CDR3 spans 11 amino acids. Germline values: CDR1 SGHVS, CDR2 FQNEAQ. The CDR3 here is CASSLSDTQYF. The CDR3 nucleotides read TGTGCCAGCAGCTTGTCCGATACGCAGTATTTT. The complete variable domain, with remaining parts taken from reference TRBV7-8 and TRBJ2-3, reads GAGVSQSPRYKVAKRGQDVALRCDPISGHVSLFWYQQALGQGPEFLTYFQNEAQLDKSGLPSDRFFAERPEGSVSTLKIQRTQQEDSAVYLCASSLSDTQYFGPGTRLTVL.

This clonotype was detected many times. V gene TRBV7-2 combines with J gene TRBJ1-2; possibly TRBD1 for D (5 bases). Trimming pared 5 bases from V and 5 bases from J, leaving 15 bases between. The CDR3 runs 14 residues. CDR1 SGHTA and CDR2 FQGNSA come from the germline V gene. CDR3 sequence: CASSLRDARYGYTF. CDR3 nucleotide sequence: TGTGCCAGCAGCCTAAGGGACGCGCGGTATGGCTACACCTTC.

This clonotype was detected many times. The V gene is TRBV7-3, the J gene TRBJ2-6; 8 bases are shared with TRBD2. The CDR3 totals 18 residues. Germline CDR1 SGHTA, CDR2 FQGTGA. The junction had 8 bases not matched to a gene; V was cut back by 4 bases and J by 0 bases. The DNA for the CDR3 is TGTGCCAGCAGCTCCGCTTCCGGGGGGGTCTCTGGGGCCAACGTCCTGACTTTC. Protein: CASSSASGGVSGANVLTF.